This passage covers 3 T cell receptor beta chains from one sample sequenced in a study of cytomegalovirus exposure and HLA in healthy donors. Use of 60 Vbeta and 13 Jbeta primers characterized the PCR. Only in-frame clones appear in the TCRdb table, and some are missing; sequencing was by immunoSEQ multiplex PCR. The sample includes fewer than 250,000 clones, 65% to 80% of them seen just once. The sample consisted of PBMCs. The receptors here all came from a woman in her 40s in good health and CMV-seronegative.

The chain uses TRBV6-1 and TRBJ2-1, with 10 positions matching TRBD2. The CDR3 has 17 residues. CDR1 and CDR2 (germline): MNHNS, SASEGT. The V gene end was trimmed by 1 base and the J gene end by 4 bases; junction bases not matched to a gene: 7. The CDR3 region has the DNA TGTGCCAGCAGTGAAGAGGCTAGCGGGAGTCTTTACAATGAGCAGTTCTTC. It is translated as CASSEEASGSLYNEQFF.

The J gene is TRBJ2-7, the V gene TRBV19, with D possibly TRBD2 on 7 matching bases. Germline CDR1 is LNHDA and CDR2 is SQIVND (reference sequence). The CDR3 runs 14 residues. The V end lost 0 bases, the J end lost 6 bases, and 12 bases lay between the germline ends. The CDR3: CASSIDWGGGEQYF. The DNA for the CDR3 is TGTGCCAGTAGTATAGACTGGGGAGGGGGCGAGCAGTACTTC.

The chain recombines TRBV19 with TRBJ2-5; the D gene is possibly TRBD2 (6 bases). The J call may not be correct, given that the DNA end is closer to TRBJ2-7. Looked up from germline, CDR1 is LNHDA and CDR2 is SQIVND (reference sequence). The CDR3 is 14 residues long. CDR3 DNA sequence: TGTGCCAGTAGTATAAGCGGGCCCTCCTACGAGCAGTACTTC. Amino acid sequence: CASSISGPSYEQYF.